This T cell receptor beta chain is from a study of response to subunit inactivated influenza vaccine. With regard to this clonotype: What it binds is not known.

TCRdb re-called the RT-PCR reads with MiXCR, one entry per CDR3 protein. The sample gives roughly 700,000 distinct CDR3 sequences, about 14% of which show up once; approximately 6.5% is in the top ten. Trimming took 8 bases from V and 1 from J, leaving 15 bases between them. The CDR3 totals 14 residues. Germline CDR1 and CDR2: SGHRS and YFSETQ. Study-level points and caveats: Few additional T cells are recruited per seasonal influenza vaccination, authors suggested.

The TCR was taken from a man aged 50 to 60 who received an inactivated influenza vaccine. The chain couples TRBV5-1 to TRBJ1-1; perhaps TRBD1 as D (5 bases). Here the sequenced sample was PBMCs from blood, taken roughly 2 weeks before vaccination. In DNA form, the CDR3 reads TGCGCCAGTTCCGGGACGTCAGGGAACACTGAAGCTTTCTTT. Protein product: CASSGTSGNTEAFF.